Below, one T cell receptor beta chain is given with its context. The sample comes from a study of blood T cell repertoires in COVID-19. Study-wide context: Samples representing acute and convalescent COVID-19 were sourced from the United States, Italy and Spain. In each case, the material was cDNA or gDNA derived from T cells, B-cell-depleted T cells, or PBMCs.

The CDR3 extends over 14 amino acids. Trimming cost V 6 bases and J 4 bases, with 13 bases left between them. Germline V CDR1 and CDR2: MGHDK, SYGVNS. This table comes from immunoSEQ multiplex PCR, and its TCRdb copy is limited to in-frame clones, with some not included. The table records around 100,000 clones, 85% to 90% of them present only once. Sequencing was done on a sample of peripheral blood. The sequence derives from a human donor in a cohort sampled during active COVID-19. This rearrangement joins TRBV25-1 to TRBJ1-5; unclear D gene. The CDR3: CASSRTAENQPQHF. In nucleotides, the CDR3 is TGTGCCAGCAGCCGGACTGCCGAGAATCAGCCCCAGCATTTT.